These 32 T cell receptor beta chains came from one sample sequenced in a study of technical replicates of blood from several donors. The data were produced by immunoSEQ multiplex PCR, yet TCRdb's version contains in-frame clones alone and is incomplete. The sample carries approximately 73,000 clones, about 92% recorded once. What was sequenced was T cells isolated from PBMCs. The receptors stem from a human donor in good health.

The chain couples TRBV9 to TRBJ1-2; D is unresolved. CDR3 length: 15 amino acids. V dropped 0 bases and J dropped 4 bases, with 13 bases sitting between them. Germline V CDR1 and CDR2: SGDLS, YYNGEE. The chain's CDR3 is CASSVETSGGYGYTF. CDR3 bases: TGTGCCAGCAGCGTAGAAACATCCGGCGGCTATGGCTACACCTTC. Complete variable domain (other parts from reference TRBV9 and TRBJ1-2): DSGVTQTPKHLITATGQRVTLRCSPRSGDLSVYWYQQSLDQGLQFLIQYYNGEERAKGNILERFSAQQFPDLHSELNLSSLELGDSALYFCASSVETSGGYGYTFGSGTRLTVV.

A single count supports this clone. The CDR3: CASLTEQGYEQYF. The CDR3 region has the DNA TGTGCCAGCCTAACCGAACAGGGCTACGAGCAGTACTTC. V usage is TRBV7-9 and J usage is TRBJ2-7, with D perhaps matching TRBD1 (6 bases). CDR1 is SEHNR and CDR2 is FQNEAQ in the germline V gene (reference sequence). V was pared by 8 bases and J by 3 bases, with 14 bases between. The CDR3 has 13 amino acids.

The gene calls are TRBV19 and TRBJ2-5, with a weak D call TRBD1 (5 bases). V shed 5 bases and J shed 5 bases, with 15 bases lying between them. The CDR3 is made up of 14 amino acids. Germline values: CDR1 LNHDA, CDR2 SQIVND (reference sequence). The CDR3 nucleotides read TGTGCCAGTAGTTCGCCCAGGGTCGTCGAGACCCAGTACTTC. Translated, it gives CASSSPRVVETQYF. The full variable domain, with the rest looked up from reference TRBV19 and TRBJ2-5, is DGGITQSPKYLFRKEGQNVTLSCEQNLNHDAMYWYRQDPGQGLRLIYYSQIVNDFQKGDIAEGYSVSREKKESFPLTVTSAQKNPTAFYLCASSSPRVVETQYFGPGTRLLVL.

The chain has TRBV18 and TRBJ2-4, with TRBD2 matching 11 bases. With 0 bases clipped from V and 10 bases from J, the junction kept 14 bases outside the gene matches. The CDR3 spans 18 residues. CDR1 is KGHSH, CDR2 LQKENI, per germline. The CDR3 nucleotides read TGTGCCAGCTCACCACCCGGGGGCCATACTAGCGGGAGATTGATTCAGTACTTC. It yields the protein CASSPPGGHTSGRLIQYF.

V usage is TRBV7-3 and J usage is TRBJ1-2; D may be TRBD1 (6 bases). CDR1 and CDR2 from the germline V gene are SGHTA and FQGTGA. This CDR3 is 14 amino acids long. Between the trimmed V and J ends, which lost 3 bases and 6 bases, there was a span of 14 bases. CDR3 sequence reads: CASSFGQPLDGYTF. The DNA of the CDR3 is TGTGCCAGCAGCTTCGGACAGCCTTTGGATGGCTACACCTTC.

The chain combines TRBV11-2 with TRBJ1-1; the match to TRBD1 covers 9 bases. Trimming at V came to 5 bases and at J to 3 bases, leaving 7 bases not matched to a gene. This CDR3 is built from 15 residues. Germline V gene data show CDR1 as SGHAT and CDR2 as FQNNGV. For the CDR3, the DNA is TGTGCCAGCAGCAGGGACAGGGTTCTCGACACTGAAGCTTTCTTT. Protein product: CASSRDRVLDTEAFF.

This clone was observed a single time. The chain links TRBV30 to TRBJ1-1; 7 nucleotides line up with TRBD1. Losses at the gene ends were 5 bases for V and 6 bases for J; bases not matched to a gene: 12. The germline V gene encodes CDR1 GTSNPN and CDR2 SVGIG (reference sequence). This CDR3 is built from 14 residues. The CDR3 nucleotides read TGTGCCTGGCTCTACTACAGGGGCCAGGCTGAAGCTTTCTTT. It is translated as CAWLYYRGQAEAFF.

The chain joins TRBV27 to TRBJ1-1; the match to TRBD1 covers 7 bases. After removal of 1 base from V and 2 bases from J, the junction contained 1 base not matched to a gene. Germline loops: CDR1 MNHEY, CDR2 SMNVEV (reference sequence). The length of the CDR3 is 14 residues. This chain's CDR3 is CASSLWDSNTEAFF. The DNA for the CDR3 is TGTGCCAGCAGTTTATGGGACAGCAACACTGAAGCTTTCTTT.

This chain uses TRBV7-9 with TRBJ2-5; TRBD2 matches 12 bases. V lost 1 base to trimming and J lost 2 bases; unmatched junction nucleotides: 8. This CDR3 comprises 18 residues. Per the germline V gene, CDR1 is SEHNR and CDR2 is FQNEAQ (reference sequence). CDR3 loop: CASSLDRRTSGVQETQYF. Written as DNA, the CDR3 is TGTGCCAGCAGCTTAGATAGGAGGACTAGCGGGGTTCAAGAGACCCAGTACTTC.

The J gene is TRBJ1-4, the V gene TRBV7-9; D gene unclear. Germline V lookup: CDR1 SEHNR, CDR2 FQNEAQ (reference sequence). Between the trimmed V and J ends, which lost 3 bases and 8 bases, there was a span of 7 bases. CDR3 length: 12 amino acids. The CDR3 bases are TGTGCCAGCAGCTTTAGTTTAGAAAAACTGTTTTTT. Its translation: CASSFSLEKLFF.

V and J are TRBV19 and TRBJ1-2; D might be TRBD1 (6 bases). V shed 9 bases and J shed 7 bases, with 18 bases lying between them. From germline, CDR1 is LNHDA and CDR2 SQIVND (reference sequence). The CDR3 totals 13 residues. The CDR3 DNA reads as TGTGCCAGCCTCGAAGGGGGGGGAGGTGGCTACACCTTC. This codes for CASLEGGGGGYTF. The full variable domain, with the rest looked up from reference TRBV19 and TRBJ1-2, is DGGITQSPKYLFRKEGQNVTLSCEQNLNHDAMYWYRQDPGQGLRLIYYSQIVNDFQKGDIAEGYSVSREKKESFPLTVTSAQKNPTAFYLCASLEGGGGGYTFGSGTRLTVV.

This rearrangement joins TRBV29-1 to TRBJ2-1; TRBD2 agrees at 11 bases. Germline CDR1 is SQVTM and CDR2 is ANQGSEA. This CDR3 has 16 amino acids. V trimming: 2 bases; J trimming: 2 bases; junction bases outside the gene matches: 5. This CDR3 is CSVERLAGQTYNEQFF. The CDR3 nucleotides read TGCAGCGTTGAAAGACTAGCGGGACAAACCTACAATGAGCAGTTCTTC.

This rearrangement joins TRBV5-4 to TRBJ1-2, with TRBD1 matching 10 bases. After removal of 6 bases from V and 4 bases from J, the junction contained 9 bases not matched to a gene. CDR3 length: 15 amino acids. Germline loops: CDR1 SGHNT, CDR2 YYREEE (reference sequence). The CDR3 protein is CASTIPGQGFYGYTF. The CDR3 nucleotides are TGTGCCAGCACCATACCGGGACAGGGGTTCTATGGCTACACCTTC.

The rearrangement uses TRBV11-2 and TRBJ1-1; 7 positions match TRBD1. This CDR3 has 11 residues. Germline-derived CDR1 and CDR2 are SGHAT and FQNNGV. V lost 3 bases, J lost 10 bases, and 2 bases stayed unmatched. The DNA for the CDR3 is TGTGCCAGCAGCTTCCACAGGGGAGCTTTCTTT. It yields the protein CASSFHRGAFF.

The V and J genes are TRBV7-2 and TRBJ2-1, with 11 positions matching TRBD2. After removal of 5 bases from V and 6 bases from J, the junction contained 12 bases not matched to a gene. Germline V lookup: CDR1 SGHTA, CDR2 FQGNSA. The CDR3 has 17 residues. CDR3: CASSPEARTSGPNEQFF. CDR3 DNA: TGTGCCAGCAGCCCAGAGGCTCGGACTAGCGGGCCCAATGAGCAGTTCTTC.

The CDR3 loop is CASSLERRGGETQYF. The CDR3 bases are TGTGCCAGCAGCTTAGAGAGGCGGGGAGGCGAGACCCAGTACTTC. This chain uses TRBV13 with TRBJ2-5; maybe TRBD2 (6 bases). The V end was cut by 1 base, the J end by 5 bases, with 14 bases between. The CDR3 totals 15 residues. Germline loops: CDR1 PRHDT, CDR2 FYEKMQ (reference sequence).

The V call is TRBV19, the J call TRBJ2-1; 7 bases fit TRBD1. V trimming: 5 bases; J trimming: 3 bases; junction bases outside the gene matches: 7. The length of the CDR3 is 15 residues. Germline CDR1 LNHDA, CDR2 SQIVND (reference sequence). CDR3 sequence: CASSPGQGDYNEQFF. The CDR3 DNA sequence: TGTGCCAGTAGTCCCGGTCAGGGGGACTACAATGAGCAGTTCTTC.

J is TRBJ2-7 and V is TRBV30, with 9 bases that match TRBD1. The germline gives CDR1 GTSNPN, CDR2 SVGIG (reference sequence). V shed 0 bases, J shed 2 bases, and the junction held 8 bases outside the gene matches. CDR3 length equals 16 residues. The CDR3 protein is CAWSVSRTGVPYEQYF. The CDR3 coding sequence is TGTGCCTGGAGTGTCTCCAGGACAGGGGTTCCCTACGAGCAGTACTTC. Full variable domain (outside the CDR3, taken from reference TRBV30 and TRBJ2-7): SQTIHQWPATLVQPVGSPLSLECTVEGTSNPNLYWYRQAAGRGLQLLFYSVGIGQISSEVPQNLSASRPQDRQFILSSKKLLLSDSGFYLCAWSVSRTGVPYEQYFGPGTRLTVT.

The V gene is TRBV6-5, the J gene TRBJ2-5; D possibly corresponds to TRBD2 (5 bases). Germline V CDR1 and CDR2: MNHEY, SVGAGI. This CDR3 spans 13 amino acids. Trimming took 7 bases from V and 4 from J, leaving 13 bases between them. The CDR3 spells CASTRIEGETQYF. The CDR3, as DNA: TGTGCCAGCACCAGAATCGAGGGAGAGACCCAGTACTTC.

The V and J genes are TRBV7-2 and TRBJ2-3, with no clear D. CDR3 size: 15 residues. Germline V lookup: CDR1 SGHTA, CDR2 FQGNSA. V shed 0 bases and J shed 0 bases, with 7 bases lying between them. CDR3 protein: CASSLAPGSTDTQYF. The CDR3 nucleotides read TGTGCCAGCAGCTTAGCTCCCGGTAGCACAGATACGCAGTATTTT.

CDR3 DNA: TGTGCCAGCAGTGGAAGGGGGCTCGAATACGAGCAGTACTTC. Amino acids: CASSGRGLEYEQYF. The V gene is TRBV6-5, the J gene TRBJ2-7; 7 bases line up with TRBD1. After removal of 5 bases from V and 4 bases from J, the junction contained 8 bases not matched to a gene. Germline V CDR1 and CDR2: MNHEY, SVGAGI. The CDR3 contains 14 residues.

V and J are TRBV28 and TRBJ2-7, with a possible D match to TRBD1 (5 bases). CDR1 is MDHEN, CDR2 SYDVKM, per germline. The CDR3 runs to 17 residues. Trimming removed 2 bases at V and 3 bases at J, with 20 bases between. The CDR3 sequence is CASSLAGSAVINYEQYF. In DNA, the CDR3 is TGTGCCAGCAGTTTAGCAGGGTCGGCCGTGATAAACTACGAGCAGTACTTC. The variable domain in full, with the rest retrieved from reference TRBV28 and TRBJ2-7, is DVKVTQSSRYLVKRTGEKVFLECVQDMDHENMFWYRQDPGLGLRLIYFSYDVKMKEKGDIPEGYSVSREKKERFSLILESASTNQTSMYLCASSLAGSAVINYEQYFGPGTRLTVT.

V and J are TRBV11-3 and TRBJ2-1; D is ambiguous. The germline V and J ends were trimmed by 5 bases and 5 bases, with 7 bases remaining between them. Germline CDR1 reads SGHNT; CDR2 reads YENEEA. The CDR3 is 12 amino acids. CDR3 protein: CASSPLHNEQFF. The CDR3 bases are TGTGCCAGCAGCCCGCTACACAATGAGCAGTTCTTC.

V gene TRBV6-6 combines with J gene TRBJ2-1, with D hard to call. Germline CDR1 is MNHNY and CDR2 is SVGAGI (reference sequence). This CDR3 has 12 residues. Deletions cut 10 bases from V and 7 bases from J, with 14 bases between. The DNA of the CDR3 is TGTGCCACCTCGGAGACTTGGAATGAGCAGTTCTTC. Translating gives CATSETWNEQFF.

The chain carries TRBV9 and TRBJ2-4; a possible D gene is TRBD2 (7 bases). The CDR3 runs to 18 residues. CDR1 is SGDLS and CDR2 is YYNGEE in the germline V gene. The germline V and J ends were trimmed by 2 bases and 0 bases, with 18 bases remaining between them. Here the CDR3 DNA reads TGTGCCAGCAGCGTTGGGAGGGGGGACGGACTAGCCAAAAACATTCAGTACTTC. Translated, it gives CASSVGRGDGLAKNIQYF.

The rearrangement uses TRBV7-9 and TRBJ2-1, with D possibly matching TRBD1 (5 bases). Germline V CDR1 and CDR2: SEHNR, FQNEAQ (reference sequence). V lost 2 bases and J 6 bases, leaving 11 bases between the germline ends. The CDR3 contains 14 residues. The CDR3 nucleotides are TGTGCCAGCAGCTTACTCCCAGGGCTCAATGAGCAGTTCTTC. Its protein product is CASSLLPGLNEQFF.

V gene TRBV19 combines with J gene TRBJ1-2; possible D gene TRBD1, 6 bases. Looked up from germline, CDR1 is LNHDA and CDR2 is SQIVND (reference sequence). This CDR3 is 13 amino acids long. V dropped 6 bases and J dropped 4 bases, with 12 bases sitting between them. CDR3 in amino acids: CASRQGQTYGYTF. CDR3 nucleotides: TGTGCCAGTAGACAGGGCCAGACCTATGGCTACACCTTC.

The chain carries TRBV9 and TRBJ1-5, with 9 bases matching TRBD1. The germline gives CDR1 SGDLS, CDR2 YYNGEE. This CDR3 has 16 amino acids. Losses at the gene ends were 3 bases for V and 3 bases for J; bases not matched to a gene: 7. CDR3 nucleotide sequence: TGTGCCAGCAGCGGATCAACAGGGGGCAACAATCAGCCCCAGCATTTT. It specifies CASSGSTGGNNQPQHF. Based on the CDR3 plus reference TRBV9 and TRBJ1-5, the full variable domain is DSGVTQTPKHLITATGQRVTLRCSPRSGDLSVYWYQQSLDQGLQFLIQYYNGEERAKGNILERFSAQQFPDLHSELNLSSLELGDSALYFCASSGSTGGNNQPQHFGDGTRLSIL.

This sequence joins TRBV19 and TRBJ2-5; 8 nucleotides agree with TRBD2. The CDR3 covers 14 residues. CDR1 and CDR2 from the germline V gene are LNHDA and SQIVND (reference sequence). Germline trimming cut 3 bases from V and 4 bases from J; bases unmatched to any gene: 4. CDR3 in amino acids: CASSMERELETQYF. For the CDR3, the DNA is TGTGCCAGTAGTATGGAGCGGGAGCTAGAGACCCAGTACTTC.

The J gene is TRBJ2-7, the V gene TRBV13; 7 bases match TRBD1. V was clipped by 4 bases and J by 3 bases; unmatched bases: 9. The germline gives CDR1 PRHDT, CDR2 FYEKMQ (reference sequence). The CDR3 contains 15 residues. CDR3: CASSSATGISYEQYF. The CDR3 DNA follows: TGTGCCAGCAGCTCCGCGACAGGGATCAGCTACGAGCAGTACTTC.

The genes are TRBV6-6 and TRBJ1-4; D is ambiguous. This CDR3 has 14 residues. Deletions cut 2 bases from V and 6 bases from J, with 10 bases between. Germline V gene lookup returns CDR1 MNHNY and CDR2 SVGAGI (reference sequence). The CDR3 coding sequence is TGTGCCAGCAGTTACAGAGGGTGGGATGAAAAACTGTTTTTT. Its translation: CASSYRGWDEKLFF.

The chain couples TRBV27 to TRBJ2-3; 7 positions agree with TRBD2. CDR1 is MNHEY, CDR2 SMNVEV, per germline (reference sequence). With V trimmed by 3 bases and J by 2 bases, 5 bases remained unmatched. The CDR3 contains 15 residues. The CDR3 sequence is CASSFGRGTTDTQYF. CDR3 nucleotides: TGTGCCAGCAGTTTCGGGCGGGGGACCACAGATACGCAGTATTTT.